Listed here are 11 T cell receptor beta chains from one sample, sequenced in a study of OX40 agonist ivuxolimab in advanced cancers. This table comes from immunoSEQ multiplex PCR, and its TCRdb copy is limited to in-frame clones, with some not included. Of just under 75,000 clones listed, more than 85% are singletons. The input for sequencing was CD4+ or CD8+ T cells sorted from blood, taken in a trial of the OX40 agonist ivuxolimab. Every receptor here comes from an adult with an advanced solid tumor such as melanoma, head and neck, liver or kidney cancer.

This clone has more than one count but fewer than ten. The chain recombines TRBV15 with TRBJ1-5; D unclear. CDR3 size: 18 residues. Per the germline V gene, CDR1 is LNHNV and CDR2 is YYDKDF (reference sequence). V was cut by 1 base and J by 3 bases, with 19 bases left in between. In DNA form, the CDR3 reads TGTGCCACCAGCAGAGCCCCGACCAAGAACAGCTACAATCAGCCCCAGCATTTT. It is translated as CATSRAPTKNSYNQPQHF. Full variable domain (rest looked up from reference TRBV15 and TRBJ1-5): DAMVIQNPRYQVTQFGKPVTLSCSQTLNHNVMYWYQQKSSQAPKLLFHYYDKDFNNEADTPDNFQSRRPNTSFCFLDIRSPGLGDTAMYLCATSRAPTKNSYNQPQHFGDGTRLSIL.

The CDR3 region has the DNA TGTGCCAGCAGTTACTCCCGACAGGGCTACTACGAGCAGTACTTC. Translated: CASSYSRQGYYEQYF. V usage is TRBV6-5 and J usage is TRBJ2-7, with 7 bases identical to TRBD1. Germline values: CDR1 MNHEY, CDR2 SVGAGI. This CDR3 comprises 15 residues. V shed 0 bases and J 3 bases; nucleotides not matched to a gene: 5.

This chain uses TRBV10-2 with TRBJ2-5; weak D call: TRBD2 (6 bases). V shed 3 bases and J shed 5 bases, with 22 bases lying between them. CDR1 is WSHSY, CDR2 SAAADI, per germline. The CDR3 loop spans 17 amino acids. This CDR3 reads CASSETGGSMGRETQYF. For the CDR3, the DNA is TGCGCCAGCAGTGAAACGGGTGGCTCTATGGGGAGGGAGACCCAGTACTTC.

The rearrangement joins TRBV18 to TRBJ1-1; unclear D gene. The CDR3 is made up of 15 amino acids. Germline values: CDR1 KGHSH, CDR2 LQKENI. The V end was cut by 1 base, the J end by 1 base, with 10 bases between. The CDR3 loop is CASSPLLVANTEAFF. CDR3 DNA sequence: TGTGCCAGCTCACCACTTTTGGTCGCGAACACTGAAGCTTTCTTT.

V usage is TRBV11-2 and J usage is TRBJ1-5; TRBD1 aligns across 7 bases. The CDR3 is made up of 15 amino acids. The junction had 10 bases not matched to a gene; V was cut back by 4 bases and J by 7 bases. Germline V gives CDR1 SGHAT, CDR2 FQNNGV. The CDR3 bases are TGTGCCAGCAGCTCAGGACAGGTAGGGACCCAGCCCCAGCATTTT. As protein: CASSSGQVGTQPQHF.

V is TRBV5-1 and J is TRBJ2-1; 8 nucleotides match TRBD2. V gave up 1 base and J gave up 9 bases; unmatched junction bases: 3. Germline CDR1 is SGHRS and CDR2 is YFSETQ. The CDR3 covers 13 residues. CDR3 sequence: CASSLWTSREQFF. CDR3 sequence (DNA): TGCGCCAGCAGCTTGTGGACTAGCCGTGAGCAGTTCTTC. The full variable domain, in which reference TRBV5-1 and TRBJ2-1 provide the parts outside the CDR3, is KAGVTQTPRYLIKTRGQQVTLSCSPISGHRSVSWYQQTPGQGLQFLFEYFSETQRNKGNFPGRFSGRQFSNSRSEMNVSTLELGDSALYLCASSLWTSREQFFGPGTRLTVL.

The J gene is TRBJ2-1, the V gene TRBV15, with 11 nucleotides matching TRBD2. V dropped 0 bases and J dropped 7; count of bases not matched to a gene: 14. CDR1 and CDR2 from the germline V gene are LNHNV and YYDKDF (reference sequence). The CDR3 loop spans 19 amino acids. The chain's CDR3 is CATSRDGTSGSIIGNEQFF. CDR3 nucleotide sequence: TGTGCCACCAGCAGAGATGGAACTAGCGGGAGCATCATAGGGAATGAGCAGTTCTTC.

The V call is TRBV4-1, the J call TRBJ2-5, with D uncertain. CDR1 and CDR2 from the germline V gene are MGHRA and YSYEKL. CDR3 length: 15 amino acids. Trimming left V 4 bases short and J 5 bases short, with 17 bases between. As DNA, the CDR3 is TGCGCCAGCAGCCGCGCCTCCCAAGTACTGGAGACCCAGTACTTC. Translated, it gives CASSRASQVLETQYF.

This clone has just one count. V and J are TRBV30 and TRBJ1-3; D is possibly TRBD1 (6 bases). This CDR3 contains 14 residues. Germline V CDR1 and CDR2: GTSNPN, SVGIG (reference sequence). V lost 0 bases to trimming and J lost 3 bases, with 9 bases between them. The CDR3 reads CAWSVKTGGNTIYF. The CDR3, as DNA: TGTGCCTGGAGTGTGAAGACAGGTGGAAACACCATATATTTT.

The CDR3 protein is CASSAGSVRVSPLHF. The CDR3 nucleotides read TGCGCCAGCAGCGCAGGATCCGTCCGAGTTTCACCCCTCCACTTT. The V gene is TRBV5-1, the J gene TRBJ1-6; D ambiguous. The length of the CDR3 is 15 residues. From germline, CDR1 is SGHRS and CDR2 YFSETQ. Deletions cut 4 bases from V and 9 bases from J, with 17 bases between.

This clone was seen only a few times. The rearrangement links TRBV7-5 to TRBJ2-1; the DNA was not compared with TRBD2, the D call given in the table. TRBV7-5 is designated a pseudogene. The CDR3 has 14 amino acids. The DNA of the CDR3 is TGTGTCCCGGAGCCGGGAGGTCCCTACAATGAGCAGTTCTTC. Amino acids: CVPEPGGPYNEQFF.